A selection of T cell receptor beta chains follows, all from one sample in a study of somatic mutations in T cells in chronic GVHD. The method was immunoSEQ multiplex PCR; TCRdb's version includes in-frame clones alone and lacks a portion of them. The data show 13,000 to 15,000 clones, with approximately 78% seen just once and about 34% held by the top ten. Sequencing was done on a sample of Vbeta20-negative CD4+ T cells from blood. The source is a male patient in his fifties or sixties with chronic graft-versus-host disease. The T cells may come from the graft donor. Each CDR3 is given with its conserved first and last residue. D genes are given only for firm matches. Where a row states a size, it is once, few, many or the class of an expanded clone; other rows omit it.

d_call | clone_size | j_call | v_call | cdr3_nt | cdr3_aa
TRBD1 | - | TRBJ1-2 | TRBV15 | TGTGCCACCAGCAGACCCAACGCGGCACAGGGGGCGCCTGGCTACACCTTC | CATSRPNAAQGAPGYTF
- | - | TRBJ2-1 | TRBV6-5 | TGTGCCAGCAGTTACGCCGGGACTGGGCCTTACAATGAGCAGTTCTTC | CASSYAGTGPYNEQFF
- | once | TRBJ1-5 | TRBV28 | TGTGCCAGCAGTTTAGCAGGGCCGAATCAGCCCCAGCATTTT | CASSLAGPNQPQHF
TRBD2 | - | TRBJ2-2 | TRBV25-1 | TGTGCCAGCACTCCGCCGGGGGGGAACACCGGGGAGCTGTTTTTC | CASTPPGGNTGELFF
- | - | TRBJ1-5 | TRBV25-1 | TGTGCCAGCAGTTCTGACAGGACGAATCAGCCCCAGCATTTT | CASSSDRTNQPQHF
TRBD1 | once | TRBJ1-2 | TRBV6-1 | TGTGCCAGCAGCTACGGGACAGCTAACTATGGCTACACCTTC | CASSYGTANYGYTF
TRBD2 | few | TRBJ2-7 | TRBV7-6 | TGTGCCAGCAGCTTAGGCCGGGGGGAGGACGAGCAGTACTTC | CASSLGRGEDEQYF
- | - | TRBJ2-7 | TRBV19 | TGTGCCAGTAGTGAAGGGGGGGGCTCCTACGAGCAGTACTTC | CASSEGGGSYEQYF
- | few | TRBJ2-4 | TRBV19 | TGTGCCAGTAGTATAAACAGGGTCATCAAAAACATTCAGTACTTC | CASSINRVIKNIQYF
TRBD1 | once | TRBJ2-1 | TRBV27 | TGTGCCAGCACCATGGGACAGGCCTTAAGGAATGAGCAGTTCTTC | CASTMGQALRNEQFF
- | few | TRBJ1-2 | TRBV4-2 | TGTGCCAGCAGCCAAGATCGGGGGGCATCCTATGGCTACACCTTC | CASSQDRGASYGYTF
TRBD1 | - | TRBJ2-7 | TRBV6-6 | TGTGCCAGCAGTCCGGACAGGACCTACGAGCAGTACTTC | CASSPDRTYEQYF
- | few | TRBJ1-5 | TRBV28 | TGTGCCAGCATTCGGGGGGGACGCAATCAGCCCCAGCATTTT | CASIRGGRNQPQHF
TRBD2 | - | TRBJ2-7 | TRBV4-2 | TGTGCCAGCAGCCAAGATACTAGCGGGAGGGCCTCCCACGAGCAGTACTTC | CASSQDTSGRASHEQYF
TRBD1 | - | TRBJ1-2 | TRBV6-1 | TGTGCCAGCAGTGCATTGACAGGGGGCAACTATGGCTACACCTTC | CASSALTGGNYGYTF
TRBD2 | - | TRBJ2-1 | TRBV9 | TGTGCCAGCAGCGTAGGACAGCGGGAGGCCAATGAGCAGTTCTTC | CASSVGQREANEQFF
TRBD2 | - | TRBJ2-5 | TRBV29-1 | TGCAGCGTTGGGTTTAGCGGGGAGACCCAGTACTTC | CSVGFSGETQYF
TRBD1 | - | TRBJ2-1 | TRBV7-7 | TGTGCTAGCAGCTTAGCCCCTATGAACAGGGGAGTATCAAATGAGCAGTTCTTC | CASSLAPMNRGVSNEQFF
TRBD2 | - | TRBJ2-7 | TRBV4-2 | TGTGCCAGCAGCCAAGATAGAAGCGGGAGGGCCTCGGGGGAGCAGTACTTC | CASSQDRSGRASGEQYF
- | - | TRBJ1-1 | TRBV28 | TGTGCCAGCAGTTTGCGGCAGTCTGAAGCTTTCTTT | CASSLRQSEAFF